Listed below are T cell receptor beta chains from one sample, sequenced in a study of T-cell reconstitution after alpha-beta-depleted transplantation in children. MiXCR, run by TCRdb on the PCR reads, gives a single entry per CDR3 protein. The sample lists about 400,000 distinct CDR3 sequences, about 20% occurring once. The sequenced sample was PBMCs from the stem cell graft donor, obtained from the stem cell graft. These receptors all come from a human donor who donated a stem cell graft to a child with acute myeloid leukemia. Each CDR3 is given with its conserved first and last residue. Fields, in order: CDR3 length, J gene, D gene, clone size, V gene, CDR3 protein, CDR3 DNA. D genes are given only for firm matches. Size is omitted from some rows. Given values are once, few, many or a class for expanded clones.

length: 15; J: TRBJ1-4; D: TRBD1; size: few; V: TRBV20-1; CDR3: CSATNSGTEEEKLFF; DNA: TGCAGTGCCACCAACTCCGGGACAGAGGAGGAAAAACTGTTTTTT
length: 15; J: TRBJ1-5; D: -; size: few; V: TRBV30; CDR3: CAWSVLSYSNQPQHF; DNA: TGTGCCTGGAGTGTACTAAGTTATAGCAATCAGCCCCAGCATTTT
length: 16; J: TRBJ2-7; D: -; size: few; V: TRBV7-2; CDR3: CASSLARASDIYEQYF; DNA: TGTGCCAGCAGCTTAGCGCGGGCTAGCGATATCTACGAGCAGTACTTC
length: 12; J: TRBJ2-7; D: -; size: few; V: TRBV4-1; CDR3: CASSHPFGEQYF; DNA: TGCGCCAGCAGCCATCCCTTTGGCGAGCAGTACTTC
length: 17; J: TRBJ1-5; D: -; size: -; V: TRBV10-2; CDR3: CASSNYPGAIDNQPQHF; DNA: TGCGCCAGCAGTAATTACCCCGGGGCGATCGACAATCAGCCCCAGCATTTT
length: 14; J: TRBJ2-7; D: TRBD2; size: many; V: TRBV20-1; CDR3: CSATLAGKAYEQYF; DNA: TGCAGTGCTACTTTAGCGGGAAAGGCGTACGAGCAGTACTTC
length: 15; J: TRBJ1-5; D: -; size: -; V: TRBV6-1; CDR3: CASSTRLTPDQPQHF; DNA: TGTGCCAGCAGTACGAGACTCACACCGGATCAGCCCCAGCATTTT
length: 17; J: TRBJ2-7; D: -; size: -; V: TRBV7-2; CDR3: CASSLVWGVGSLYEQYF; DNA: TGTGCCAGCAGCTTAGTATGGGGGGTAGGGTCCCTCTACGAGCAGTACTTC
length: 14; J: TRBJ2-1; D: -; size: few; V: TRBV6-1; CDR3: CASRPMTASGEQFF; DNA: TGTGCCAGCAGGCCAATGACAGCCTCAGGAGAGCAGTTCTTC
length: 18; J: TRBJ2-3; D: TRBD1; size: -; V: TRBV28; CDR3: CASRKDRGLIRDGDTQYF; DNA: TGTGCCAGCAGAAAGGACAGGGGGCTTATTAGAGACGGAGATACGCAGTATTTT
length: 17; J: TRBJ2-3; D: -; size: few; V: TRBV20-1; CDR3: CSGAGWNNRGGTDTQYF; DNA: TGCAGTGGGGCGGGATGGAACAATCGGGGTGGCACAGATACGCAGTATTTT
length: 16; J: TRBJ2-2; D: -; size: -; V: TRBV18; CDR3: CASSPGRKTNTGELFF; DNA: TGTGCCAGCTCACCGGGACGCAAAACGAACACCGGGGAGCTGTTTTTT
length: 14; J: TRBJ2-7; D: TRBD2; size: -; V: TRBV20-1; CDR3: CSAYRLAGVYEQYF; DNA: TGCAGTGCTTATCGACTAGCGGGAGTTTACGAGCAGTACTTC
length: 16; J: TRBJ2-5; D: -; size: -; V: TRBV20-1; CDR3: CSARDRWDTYHGTQYF; DNA: TGCAGTGCTAGAGACCGCTGGGACACGTACCATGGGACCCAGTACTTC
length: 16; J: TRBJ2-1; D: TRBD2; size: -; V: TRBV3-1; CDR3: CASSQGIAGGHNEQFF; DNA: TGTGCCAGCAGCCAAGGGATAGCGGGAGGCCACAATGAGCAGTTCTTC
length: 15; J: TRBJ2-7; D: -; size: many; V: TRBV12-3/TRBV12-4; CDR3: CASSLARSTPGEQYF; DNA: TGTGCCAGCAGTTTAGCGAGGAGTACCCCCGGCGAGCAGTACTTC
length: 15; J: TRBJ2-7; D: -; size: -; V: TRBV3-1; CDR3: CASSQDRASSYEQYF; DNA: TGTGCCAGCAGCCAAGACAGGGCGAGCTCCTACGAGCAGTACTTC
length: 14; J: TRBJ2-6; D: -; size: -; V: TRBV11-2; CDR3: CASLMTAGANVLTF; DNA: TGTGCCTCCCTCATGACAGCGGGGGCCAACGTCCTGACTTTC
length: 15; J: TRBJ2-1; D: TRBD2; size: -; V: TRBV2; CDR3: CASRTGTSGTNEQFF; DNA: TGTGCCAGCAGGACCGGGACTAGCGGGACGAATGAGCAGTTCTTC
length: 15; J: TRBJ2-7; D: -; size: -; V: TRBV3-1; CDR3: CASSQGHSNAYEQYF; DNA: TGTGCCAGCAGCCAAGGACACTCGAACGCCTACGAGCAGTACTTC
length: 15; J: TRBJ2-1; D: -; size: many; V: TRBV2; CDR3: CASRGDLSSYNEQFF; DNA: TGTGCCAGCAGGGGGGATTTGAGCTCCTACAATGAGCAGTTCTTC
length: 15; J: TRBJ2-7; D: -; size: -; V: TRBV28; CDR3: CASSFQGQDGDEQYF; DNA: TGTGCCAGCAGTTTTCAGGGTCAGGACGGCGACGAGCAGTACTTC
length: 12; J: TRBJ2-1; D: -; size: many; V: TRBV29-1; CDR3: CSAGAFGNEQFF; DNA: TGCAGCGCTGGGGCCTTTGGCAATGAGCAGTTCTTC
length: 18; J: TRBJ2-2; D: -; size: -; V: TRBV6-5; CDR3: CASSYNLQRTTIKGELFF; DNA: TGTGCCAGCAGTTACAACCTACAGAGAACTACTATAAAGGGGGAGCTGTTTTTT
length: 13; J: TRBJ1-1; D: -; size: -; V: TRBV10-3; CDR3: CAISDLGRTEAFF; DNA: TGTGCCATCAGTGACCTGGGAAGGACTGAAGCTTTCTTT
length: 18; J: TRBJ1-4; D: TRBD1; size: -; V: TRBV6-5; CDR3: CASTFIGTEKRLTEKLFF; DNA: TGTGCCAGCACCTTCATCGGGACAGAGAAACGACTGACTGAAAAACTGTTTTTT